Shown below are 17 T cell receptor beta chains from a single sample sequenced in a study of technical replicates of blood from a handful of donors. The table came from immunoSEQ multiplex PCR; TCRdb's copy has only in-frame clones and leaves some out. The table shows more than 65,000 clones, with roughly 97% occurring only once. Sequencing was performed on T cells isolated from PBMCs. These receptors were obtained from a human donor in good health.

The chain joins TRBV7-3 to TRBJ1-1, with D perhaps TRBD1 (5 bases). Germline V gene lookup returns CDR1 SGHTA and CDR2 FQGTGA. The ends were cut back, 0 bases at V and 6 bases at J, with 11 bases in the middle. The CDR3 has 14 residues. Here the CDR3 DNA reads TGTGCCAGCAGCTTAACCCTTGGAGGGGCTGAAGCTTTCTTT. Its protein is CASSLTLGGAEAFF.

This chain connects TRBV4-3 to TRBJ2-7, with D possibly TRBD2 on 5 matching bases. This CDR3 contains 18 residues. V gave up 2 bases and J gave up 0 bases, with 20 bases separating them. Germline loops: CDR1 LGHNA, CDR2 YSLEER. This CDR3 reads CASSQPRTLADPSYEQYF. CDR3 nucleotides: TGCGCCAGCAGCCAACCTCGGACGCTAGCTGACCCCTCCTACGAGCAGTACTTC.

This chain connects TRBV28 to TRBJ2-7; 8 bases are a match to TRBD2. With 3 bases clipped from V and 1 base from J, the junction kept 8 bases outside the gene matches. From germline, CDR1 is MDHEN and CDR2 SYDVKM. This CDR3 has 16 amino acids. The CDR3 loop reads CASSFSLAALSYEQYF. The CDR3 region has the DNA TGTGCCAGCAGTTTCTCACTAGCGGCCCTATCCTACGAGCAGTACTTC.

This clone appeared a single time. The chain recombines TRBV5-4 with TRBJ2-7; 10 bases match TRBD1. Germline V lookup: CDR1 SGHNT, CDR2 YYREEE (reference sequence). V lost 1 base, J lost 4 bases, and 8 bases stayed unmatched. CDR3 length: 16 residues. The DNA of the CDR3 is TGTGCCAGCAGCTTGAGAGGACAGGGGGTTGCATACGAGCAGTACTTC. Its protein product is CASSLRGQGVAYEQYF.

This rearrangement joins TRBV15 to TRBJ1-5; no firm D call. This CDR3 has 13 amino acids. Germline values: CDR1 LNHNV, CDR2 YYDKDF (reference sequence). Between the trimmed V and J ends, which lost 0 bases and 6 bases, there was a span of 6 bases. The CDR3 loop reads CATSRDLIQPQHF. The CDR3 DNA sequence: TGTGCCACCAGCAGAGATCTAATTCAGCCCCAGCATTTT.

The chain carries TRBV19 and TRBJ2-3, with 8 bases lining up with TRBD2. J lost 5 bases, V lost 0 bases, and 7 bases had no gene match. Germline V gene lookup returns CDR1 LNHDA and CDR2 SQIVND (reference sequence). The CDR3 runs to 16 residues. The CDR3 DNA reads as TGTGCCAGTAGTATAGATCGAGCGGGAGATAAAGATACGCAGTATTTT. Translated: CASSIDRAGDKDTQYF. Full variable domain (missing parts from reference TRBV19 and TRBJ2-3): DGGITQSPKYLFRKEGQNVTLSCEQNLNHDAMYWYRQDPGQGLRLIYYSQIVNDFQKGDIAEGYSVSREKKESFPLTVTSAQKNPTAFYLCASSIDRAGDKDTQYFGPGTRLTVL.

This rearrangement joins TRBV27 to TRBJ2-5; 7 nucleotides agree with TRBD1. The junction had 12 bases not matched to a gene; V was cut back by 5 bases and J by 3 bases. CDR3 length: 16 amino acids. Germline V gene sequence: CDR1 MNHEY, CDR2 SMNVEV (reference sequence). The chain's CDR3 is CASSQTGTASEETQYF. The CDR3 DNA is TGTGCCAGCAGTCAAACCGGGACAGCCTCAGAAGAGACCCAGTACTTC.

The rearrangement links TRBV29-1 to TRBJ2-1; TRBD2 matches 13 bases. V lost 7 bases, J lost 3 bases, and 12 bases stayed unmatched. Per germline, CDR1 SQVTM and CDR2 ANQGSEA. The length of the CDR3 is 17 residues. Here the CDR3 DNA reads TGCAGCGCCCCCGGACTAGCGGGAGTTTGGGGCTACAATGAGCAGTTCTTC. This codes for CSAPGLAGVWGYNEQFF.

The chain couples TRBV19 to TRBJ1-4; 8 nucleotides match TRBD1. The CDR3 loop spans 17 amino acids. After removal of 5 bases from V and 5 bases from J, the junction contained 13 bases not matched to a gene. Germline CDR1 LNHDA, CDR2 SQIVND (reference sequence). CDR3: CASSSTGTGSLNEKLFF. CDR3 sequence (DNA): TGTGCCAGTAGTTCTACCGGGACAGGCAGCCTAAATGAAAAACTGTTTTTT.

The chain uses TRBV29-1 and TRBJ2-3, with 10 bases identical to TRBD2. Germline V lookup: CDR1 SQVTM, CDR2 ANQGSEA. Losses at the gene ends were 6 bases for V and 5 bases for J; bases not matched to a gene: 8. This CDR3 spans 14 amino acids. The CDR3, as DNA: TGCAGCGTCTCAGCGGGAGGGCCCATAGATACGCAGTATTTT. It is translated as CSVSAGGPIDTQYF.

V usage is TRBV5-8 and J usage is TRBJ2-7, with 9 bases fitting TRBD2. The CDR3 is made up of 16 amino acids. The V gene end was trimmed by 3 bases and the J gene end by 3 bases; junction bases not matched to a gene: 10. Germline values: CDR1 SGHTS, CDR2 YDEGEE. CDR3 region: CASSSSLAGAFYEQYF. CDR3 coding DNA: TGTGCCAGCAGCTCTTCCTTAGCGGGAGCCTTCTACGAGCAGTACTTC.

The rearrangement links TRBV7-2 to TRBJ2-5, with D tentatively TRBD1 (5 bases). Looked up from germline, CDR1 is SGHTA and CDR2 is FQGNSA. The CDR3 length is 15 residues. Trimming removed 4 bases from V and 1 base from J, with 13 bases in between. CDR3 bases: TGTGCCAGCAGCTCCCAGGGCCGGCTCCAAGAGACCCAGTACTTC. This gives the protein CASSSQGRLQETQYF.

V is TRBV27 and J is TRBJ2-1; 9 bases match TRBD2. Germline loops: CDR1 MNHEY, CDR2 SMNVEV (reference sequence). This CDR3 contains 16 residues. V dropped 3 bases and J dropped 7; count of bases not matched to a gene: 10. The CDR3 spells CASSFLDPAGGNEQFF. CDR3 nucleotides: TGTGCCAGCAGTTTTTTGGACCCAGCGGGAGGAAATGAGCAGTTCTTC.

The chain recombines TRBV9 with TRBJ2-7; 11 bases line up with TRBD1. Trimming took 3 bases from V and 6 from J; bases not matched to a gene: 11. Germline V lookup: CDR1 SGDLS, CDR2 YYNGEE. There are 16 residues in the CDR3. The CDR3 spells CASSEHPGQGVGEQYF. In DNA, the CDR3 is TGTGCCAGCAGCGAGCACCCGGGACAGGGGGTGGGCGAGCAGTACTTC.

The genes are TRBV9 and TRBJ2-3; TRBD2 aligns across 7 bases. The CDR3 is made up of 14 amino acids. Germline trimming cut 5 bases from V and 0 bases from J; bases unmatched to any gene: 3. CDR1 and CDR2 from the germline V gene are SGDLS and YYNGEE. The CDR3 DNA is TGTGCCAGCAGTTATAGCGGGAGCACAGATACGCAGTATTTT. Translating it yields CASSYSGSTDTQYF. Full variable domain (remainder filled in from reference TRBV9 and TRBJ2-3): DSGVTQTPKHLITATGQRVTLRCSPRSGDLSVYWYQQSLDQGLQFLIQYYNGEERAKGNILERFSAQQFPDLHSELNLSSLELGDSALYFCASSYSGSTDTQYFGPGTRLTVL.

Turning to this clone: An end of the junction does not agree with germline; a read error may underlie this. The chain combines TRBV11-1 with TRBJ2-2; no definite D call. The CDR3 is made up of 14 amino acids. Germline CDR1 and CDR2: SGHAT and FQDESV (reference sequence). Here the CDR3 DNA reads TGTGCCAGCAGCTTAGGCAGGAACATCGGGGAGCTGTTTTTT. Translated: CASSLGRNIGELFF.

CDR3 sequence reads: CASSSAAGTDTQYF. The CDR3 nucleotides read TGCGCCAGCAGCTCCGCCGCGGGCACAGATACGCAGTATTTT. V and J are TRBV5-1 and TRBJ2-3; no clear D gene. There are 14 residues in the CDR3. Germline V gene data show CDR1 as SGHRS and CDR2 as YFSETQ. V lost 3 bases and J 1 base, leaving 9 bases between the germline ends.